The 23 T cell receptor beta chains in this list originate from one sample, sequenced in a study of blood T cell repertoires in COVID-19. Sequencing used immunoSEQ multiplex PCR; TCRdb keeps in-frame clones, though not all of them. The sample carries approximately 90,000 clones, about 74% recorded once. Sequencing input: peripheral blood. These TCRs come from a human donor in a cohort sampled during active COVID-19.

This clone appeared a single time. The chain is built from TRBV5-1 and TRBJ1-6; D not certain. The germline V and J ends were trimmed by 0 bases and 6 bases, with 10 bases remaining between them. This CDR3 region has 15 residues. Germline V CDR1 and CDR2: SGHRS, YFSETQ. CDR3 protein: CASSLVETVNSPLHF. As DNA, the CDR3 is TGCGCCAGCAGCTTGGTGGAGACGGTTAATTCACCCCTCCACTTT.

The chain links TRBV7-6 to TRBJ2-2; a weak D match, TRBD1 (6 bases). The CDR3 covers 17 residues. Germline V gene data show CDR1 as SGHVS and CDR2 as FNYEAQ. The ends were cut back, 1 base at V and 1 base at J, with 13 bases in the middle. CDR3 coding DNA: TGTGCCAGCAGCTTAGGGGCCGGGACATTGAACACCGGGGAGCTGTTTTTT. This gives the protein CASSLGAGTLNTGELFF.

This chain connects TRBV6-6 to TRBJ2-5, with unresolved D. The CDR3 has 14 residues. V lost 2 bases to trimming and J lost 1 base, with 8 bases between them. Germline lookup yields CDR1 MNHNY and CDR2 SVGAGI (reference sequence). The CDR3 region has the DNA TGTGCCAGCAGTTACGGCACAGTCCAAGAGACCCAGTACTTC. It is translated as CASSYGTVQETQYF.

The chain uses TRBV2 and TRBJ1-4; the match to TRBD1 covers 12 bases. The CDR3 has 14 residues. After removal of 6 bases from V and 6 bases from J, the junction contained 2 bases not matched to a gene. The germline gives CDR1 SNHLY, CDR2 FYNNEI. The CDR3 DNA is TGTGCCAGCAGAGGGACAGGGGGCTATGAAAAACTGTTTTTT. This codes for CASRGTGGYEKLFF.

This chain uses TRBV4-3 with TRBJ2-1, with 9 bases lining up with TRBD2. Germline trimming cut 1 base from V and 15 bases from J; bases unmatched to any gene: 7. The CDR3 spans 13 residues. Germline CDR1 LGHNA, CDR2 YSLEER. CDR3 nucleotides: TGCGCCAGCAGCCAAGTGGTAGCGGGAGTGGTGTTCTTC. It encodes CASSQVVAGVVFF.

CDR3 residues: CASSFGRESYNEQFF. The CDR3 bases are TGTGCCAGCAGCTTCGGGCGGGAGTCCTACAATGAGCAGTTCTTC. The gene calls are TRBV11-1 and TRBJ2-1; 7 bases line up with TRBD2. The CDR3 is made up of 15 amino acids. The V segment lost 3 bases and the J segment 1 base; nucleotides outside the gene matches: 3. The V gene's germline CDR1 is SGHAT and CDR2 FQDESV (reference sequence).

The V gene is TRBV5-6, the J gene TRBJ1-2; 10 bases fit TRBD1. Germline V CDR1 and CDR2: SGHDT, YYEEEE. V lost 2 bases and J lost 10; bases outside the gene matches: 14. The CDR3 runs to 16 residues. CDR3 protein: CASSFLRDRGGLDYTF. CDR3 nucleotide sequence: TGTGCCAGCAGCTTCCTCCGGGACAGGGGAGGGTTAGACTACACCTTC.

This chain uses TRBV11-3 with TRBJ2-3; D might be TRBD1 (7 bases). This CDR3 is 15 amino acids long. The germline V gene encodes CDR1 SGHNT and CDR2 YENEEA. Trimming cost V 2 bases and J 7 bases, with 16 bases left between them. The DNA of the CDR3 is TGTGCCAGCAGCTTATCGGGACAGCGGGTTCATACGCAGTATTTT. It translates to CASSLSGQRVHTQYF.

The chain is built from TRBV18 and TRBJ2-7, with TRBD2 as a possible D gene (5 bases). The CDR3 runs to 16 residues. The V and J ends lost 0 bases and 1 base respectively, with 13 bases between them. Germline values: CDR1 KGHSH, CDR2 LQKENI. Here the CDR3 DNA reads TGTGCCAGCTCACCACCAAGAAGGAGGTGGTCCTACGAGCAGTACTTC. Amino acid sequence: CASSPPRRRWSYEQYF.

This chain links TRBV28 with TRBJ2-7; TRBD2 agrees at 11 bases. The CDR3 runs to 23 residues. J was trimmed by 3 bases and V by 0 bases; bases with no gene match: 25. Germline V gene lookup returns CDR1 MDHEN and CDR2 SYDVKM. CDR3 coding DNA: TGTGCCAGCAGTTTATGGGGGCAGAAGGGGGCGCGTAGCGGGAGGGCCCTCGGCTACGAGCAGTACTTC. This translates into CASSLWGQKGARSGRALGYEQYF.

The chain is built from TRBV7-2 and TRBJ2-5; perhaps TRBD2 as D (5 bases). Trimming took off 1 base at V and 4 bases at J, with 10 bases between the two ends. The CDR3 has 14 amino acids. The V gene's germline CDR1 is SGHTA and CDR2 FQGNSA. The CDR3 sequence is CASSLDRGSETQYF. In DNA form, the CDR3 reads TGTGCCAGCAGCTTAGACCGGGGTTCAGAGACCCAGTACTTC.

CDR3 residues: CASSQVGRPDEQYF. The CDR3 nucleotides are TGCGCCAGCAGCCAAGTAGGCAGGCCAGACGAGCAGTACTTC. J is TRBJ2-7 and V is TRBV4-3; D gene unclear. The CDR3 is made up of 14 amino acids. V was clipped by 1 base and J by 5 bases, with 12 bases between them. CDR1 and CDR2 (germline): LGHNA, YSLEER.

The DNA of the CDR3 is TGTGCCAGCAGCGAACAGACAGTAGGGTTGGGCACTGAAGCTTTCTTT. This encodes CASSEQTVGLGTEAFF. This chain connects TRBV6-1 to TRBJ1-1; D is possibly TRBD1 (5 bases). Germline V gives CDR1 MNHNS, CDR2 SASEGT. With 6 bases removed from V and 4 bases from J, the gap between germline ends came to 21 bases. The CDR3 is 16 residues long.

V usage is TRBV30 and J usage is TRBJ1-1, with D possibly being TRBD1 (6 bases). There are 14 residues in the CDR3. Trimming left V 5 bases short and J 4 bases short, with 17 bases between. Germline-derived CDR1 and CDR2 are GTSNPN and SVGIG (reference sequence). The CDR3 coding sequence is TGTGCCTGGTCCCGGGGGGGCTCGAGCACTGAAGCTTTCTTT. It codes for CAWSRGGSSTEAFF.

The CDR3 bases are TGTGCCAGCAGCCGCCTGAGGGCAGGGGATTCCTACAATGAGCAGTTCTTC. Translation: CASSRLRAGDSYNEQFF. The genes are TRBV7-9 and TRBJ2-1; possible D gene TRBD1, 6 bases. Germline V gene sequence: CDR1 SEHNR, CDR2 FQNEAQ (reference sequence). CDR3 size: 17 residues. V lost 5 bases, J lost 1 base, and 18 bases lay in between.

The rearrangement uses TRBV6-6 and TRBJ2-7; 8 nucleotides line up with TRBD1. Trimming at V came to 4 bases and at J to 5 bases, leaving 10 bases not matched to a gene. Per the germline V gene, CDR1 is MNHNY and CDR2 is SVGAGI (reference sequence). The CDR3 runs 15 residues. The CDR3 DNA sequence: TGTGCCAGCAGTTCACATCAGGGGGCAGGGGACGAGCAGTACTTC. It codes for CASSSHQGAGDEQYF.

The rearrangement joins TRBV19 to TRBJ1-2; tentatively, D is TRBD1 (5 bases). Germline CDR1 LNHDA, CDR2 SQIVND (reference sequence). The CDR3 length is 14 residues. The V end lost 1 base, the J end lost 4 bases, and 10 bases lay between the germline ends. The CDR3 DNA reads as TGTGCCAGTAGTATAGGGGGAAGGGGCTATGGCTACACCTTC. Protein product: CASSIGGRGYGYTF.

V usage is TRBV2 and J usage is TRBJ2-3; 9 bases map to TRBD2. The CDR3 is 18 amino acids. Germline V lookup: CDR1 SNHLY, CDR2 FYNNEI. With 3 bases clipped from V and 3 bases from J, the junction kept 13 bases outside the gene matches. CDR3 amino acids: CASSDPSSSGRTTDTQYF. CDR3 nucleotide sequence: TGTGCCAGCAGTGACCCATCGAGTAGCGGGAGAACGACAGATACGCAGTATTTT.

This clone was counted once. V gene TRBV28 combines with J gene TRBJ2-5; the D gene is possibly TRBD2 (6 bases). The germline CDR1 and CDR2 sequences are MDHEN and SYDVKM. The CDR3 totals 14 residues. Trimming shortened V by 6 bases and J by 4 bases, and 15 bases separated the two germline ends. CDR3 sequence reads: CASSSVGGRETQYF. CDR3 DNA sequence: TGTGCCAGCAGCTCAGTGGGGGGAAGAGAGACCCAGTACTTC.

On this clone itself: Its ends do not fully match the called genes, so a read error is possible. The chain carries TRBV7-7 and TRBJ2-1; 9 bases are shared with TRBD2. The CDR3 is 15 amino acids. Germline loops: CDR1 SSHAT, CDR2 FNYEAQ (reference sequence). The CDR3 nucleotides read TGTGCTAGCAGCCGAGAGGTAGCGGGAGATAATGAGCAGTTCTTC. Protein product: CASSREVAGDNEQFF.

The chain links TRBV14 to TRBJ2-5; 14 positions match TRBD2. Germline loops: CDR1 SGHDN, CDR2 FVKESK. Unmatched junction bases numbered 15, after V lost 4 bases and J lost 5 bases. CDR3 length: 19 residues. The CDR3 here is CASSLGDPGLAGVWETQYF. In DNA, the CDR3 is TGTGCCAGCAGCCTTGGAGACCCGGGACTAGCGGGAGTATGGGAGACCCAGTACTTC. Variable domain in full (rest from reference TRBV14 and TRBJ2-5): EAGVTQFPSHSVIEKGQTVTLRCDPISGHDNLYWYRRVMGKEIKFLLHFVKESKQDESGMPNNRFLAERTGGTYSTLKVQPAELEDSGVYFCASSLGDPGLAGVWETQYFGPGTRLLVL.

J is TRBJ2-5 and V is TRBV6-5; tentatively, D is TRBD2 (5 bases). The V end was cut by 0 bases, the J end by 7 bases, with 18 bases between. The germline V gene encodes CDR1 MNHEY and CDR2 SVGAGI. The CDR3 sequence is 16 residues long. The CDR3 region is CASSYSRSAGEGTQYF. The DNA for the CDR3 is TGTGCCAGCAGTTACTCGAGGTCGGCGGGTGAAGGGACCCAGTACTTC.

This chain links TRBV6-2 or TRBV6-3 with TRBJ2-5; 7 nucleotides agree with TRBD2. Germline V gene sequence: CDR1 MNHEY, CDR2 SVGEGT. V lost 0 bases and J lost 4; bases outside the gene matches: 8. The CDR3 loop spans 16 amino acids. The CDR3, as DNA: TGTGCCAGCAGTTACTCGTCCGGGAGGAGACTAGAGACCCAGTACTTC. This translates into CASSYSSGRRLETQYF.